This T cell receptor (beta chain) comes out of a study of blood T cells in healthy people across ages. Together with a sample-barcoded 5' primer, a J-beta primer mix was included in a second PCR lasting roughly 7 to 11 cycles. Each CDR3 protein is one row after TCRdb ran MiXCR on the 5' RACE reads. In the table there are 800,000 to 900,000 distinct CDR3 sequences, 62% of which are singletons. This TCR was recovered from a man aged 25 to 40 in good health. Sequencing used blood.

CDR3 in amino acids: CASSLPSGDEQYF. CDR3 in DNA: TGTGCCAGTTCGCTTCCCTCAGGGGACGAGCAGTACTTC. V and J are TRBV5-5 and TRBJ2-5, with D possibly TRBD1 on 6 matching bases. The J call is in doubt because the DNA end fits TRBJ2-7 better. The CDR3 contains 13 residues. Germline V gene sequence: CDR1 SGHKS, CDR2 YYEKEE (reference sequence).